Below, 2 T cell receptor beta chains from the same sample are listed, as sequenced in a study of T cell responses to AZD1222 COVID-19 vaccine. Only in-frame clones appear in the TCRdb table, and some are missing; sequencing was by immunoSEQ multiplex PCR. This repertoire shows around 160,000 clones, 92% found once; its top ten account for 1% to 1.5%. The source material was peripheral blood, sampled 28 days after the second AZD1222 dose. The receptors were sampled from an adult who received the AZD1222 COVID-19 vaccine.

This clone appeared a single time. The chain recombines TRBV7-9 with TRBJ2-5; D perhaps matches TRBD1 (6 bases). From germline, CDR1 is SEHNR and CDR2 FQNEAQ (reference sequence). The germline V and J ends were trimmed by 5 bases and 3 bases, with 13 bases remaining between them. This CDR3 has 14 residues. This chain's CDR3 is CASSRSTGKETQYF. In nucleotides, the CDR3 is TGTGCCAGCAGCAGAAGTACAGGGAAAGAGACCCAGTACTTC.

This chain joins TRBV4-3 and TRBJ2-1, with a weak D call TRBD2 (6 bases). The CDR3 loop spans 15 amino acids. CDR1 and CDR2 from the germline V gene are LGHNA and YSLEER. The V end lost 1 base, the J end lost 5 bases, and 12 bases lay between the germline ends. The CDR3 DNA sequence: TGCGCCAGCAGCCAAGGGTTAGCGGAGCACAATGAGCAGTTCTTC. This encodes CASSQGLAEHNEQFF.